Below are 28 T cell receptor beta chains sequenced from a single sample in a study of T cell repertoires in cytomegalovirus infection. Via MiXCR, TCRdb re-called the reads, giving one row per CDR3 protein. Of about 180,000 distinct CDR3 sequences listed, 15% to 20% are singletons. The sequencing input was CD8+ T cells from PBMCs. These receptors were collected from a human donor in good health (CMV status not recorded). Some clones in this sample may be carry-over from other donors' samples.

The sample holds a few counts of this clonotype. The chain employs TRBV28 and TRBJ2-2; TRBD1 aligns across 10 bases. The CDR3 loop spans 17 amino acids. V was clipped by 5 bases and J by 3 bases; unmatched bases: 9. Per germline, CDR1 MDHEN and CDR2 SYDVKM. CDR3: CASSSPDRGRDTGELFF. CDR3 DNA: TGTGCCAGCAGTAGCCCTGACAGGGGGCGGGACACCGGGGAGCTGTTTTTT.

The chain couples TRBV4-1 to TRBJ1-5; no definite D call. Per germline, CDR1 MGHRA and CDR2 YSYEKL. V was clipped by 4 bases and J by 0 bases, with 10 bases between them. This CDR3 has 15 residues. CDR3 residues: CASSREEGSNQPQHF. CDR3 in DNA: TGCGCCAGCAGCCGAGAAGAGGGTAGCAATCAGCCCCAGCATTTT.

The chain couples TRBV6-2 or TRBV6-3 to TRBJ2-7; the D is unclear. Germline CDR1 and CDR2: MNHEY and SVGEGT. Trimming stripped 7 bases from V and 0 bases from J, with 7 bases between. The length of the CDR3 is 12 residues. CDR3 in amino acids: CASTPDSYEQYF. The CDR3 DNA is TGTGCCAGCACACCGGACTCCTACGAGCAGTACTTC.

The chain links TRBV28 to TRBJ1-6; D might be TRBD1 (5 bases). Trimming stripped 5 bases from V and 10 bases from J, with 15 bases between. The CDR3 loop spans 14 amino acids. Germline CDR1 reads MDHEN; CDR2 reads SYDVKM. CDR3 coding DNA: TGTGCCAGCAGTCTCACGACAGTACGCTCACCCCTCCACTTT. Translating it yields CASSLTTVRSPLHF.

In DNA, the CDR3 is TGCAGCGTTCGGAACGCAACTAATGAAAAACTGTTTTTT. This codes for CSVRNATNEKLFF. This chain joins TRBV29-1 and TRBJ1-4, with D unclear. Germline V CDR1 and CDR2: SQVTM, ANQGSEA. CDR3 length equals 13 residues. V shed 5 bases and J shed 0 bases, with 7 bases lying between them. Complete variable domain (other parts from reference TRBV29-1 and TRBJ1-4): SAVISQKPSRDICQRGTSLTIQCQVDSQVTMMFWYRQQPGQSLTLIATANQGSEATYESGFVIDKFPISRPNLTFSTLTVSNMSPEDSSIYLCSVRNATNEKLFFGSGTQLSVL.

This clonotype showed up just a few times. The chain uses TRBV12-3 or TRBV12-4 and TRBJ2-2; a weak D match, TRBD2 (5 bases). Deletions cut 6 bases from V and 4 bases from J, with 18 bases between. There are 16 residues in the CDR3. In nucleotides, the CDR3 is TGTGCCAGCAGCTCCGCTTTGACTACCTTCACCGGGGAGCTGTTTTTT. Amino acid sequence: CASSSALTTFTGELFF.

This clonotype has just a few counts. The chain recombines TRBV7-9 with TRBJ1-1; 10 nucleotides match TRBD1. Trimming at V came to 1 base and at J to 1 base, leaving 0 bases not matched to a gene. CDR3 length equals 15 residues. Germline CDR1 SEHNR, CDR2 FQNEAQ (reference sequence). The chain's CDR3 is CASSLGDRGNTEAFF. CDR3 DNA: TGTGCCAGCAGCTTAGGGGACAGGGGGAACACTGAAGCTTTCTTT.

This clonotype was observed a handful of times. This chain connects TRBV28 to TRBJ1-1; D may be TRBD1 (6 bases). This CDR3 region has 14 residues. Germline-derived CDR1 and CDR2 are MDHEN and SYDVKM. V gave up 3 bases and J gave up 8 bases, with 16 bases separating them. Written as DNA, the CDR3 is TGTGCCAGCAGTTTTTTCGCCCAGGGGTCAGAAGCTTTCTTT. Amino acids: CASSFFAQGSEAFF.

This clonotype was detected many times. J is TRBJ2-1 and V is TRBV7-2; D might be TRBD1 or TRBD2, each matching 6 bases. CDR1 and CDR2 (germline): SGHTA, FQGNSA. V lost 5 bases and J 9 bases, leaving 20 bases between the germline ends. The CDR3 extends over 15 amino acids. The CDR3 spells CASSHRRGSQGEQFF. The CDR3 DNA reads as TGTGCCAGCAGCCATAGGAGGGGGTCTCAGGGTGAGCAGTTCTTC.

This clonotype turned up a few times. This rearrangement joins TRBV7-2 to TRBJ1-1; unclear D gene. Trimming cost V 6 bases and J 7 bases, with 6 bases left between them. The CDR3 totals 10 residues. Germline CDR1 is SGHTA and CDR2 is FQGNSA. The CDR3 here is CASRPNEAFF. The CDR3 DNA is TGTGCCAGCAGACCAAATGAAGCTTTCTTT.

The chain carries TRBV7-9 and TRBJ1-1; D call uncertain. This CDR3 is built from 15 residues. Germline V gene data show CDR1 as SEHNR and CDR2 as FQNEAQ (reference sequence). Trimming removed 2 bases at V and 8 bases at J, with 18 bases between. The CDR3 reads CASSLREKSGGEAFF. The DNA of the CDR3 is TGTGCCAGCAGCTTAAGGGAGAAGTCGGGTGGGGAAGCTTTCTTT.

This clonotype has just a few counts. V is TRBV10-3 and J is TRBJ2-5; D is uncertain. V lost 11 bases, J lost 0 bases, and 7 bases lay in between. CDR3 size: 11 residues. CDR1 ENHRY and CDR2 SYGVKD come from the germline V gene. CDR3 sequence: CASQYQETQYF. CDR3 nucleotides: TGTGCCTCCCAATACCAAGAGACCCAGTACTTC.

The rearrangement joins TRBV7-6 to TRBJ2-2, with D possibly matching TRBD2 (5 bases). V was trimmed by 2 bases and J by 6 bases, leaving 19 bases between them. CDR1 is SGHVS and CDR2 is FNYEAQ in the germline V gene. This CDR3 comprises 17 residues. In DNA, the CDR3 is TGTGCCAGCAGCTTATCCCCCCCCGGGGTCCAACCCGGGGAGCTGTTTTTT. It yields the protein CASSLSPPGVQPGELFF.

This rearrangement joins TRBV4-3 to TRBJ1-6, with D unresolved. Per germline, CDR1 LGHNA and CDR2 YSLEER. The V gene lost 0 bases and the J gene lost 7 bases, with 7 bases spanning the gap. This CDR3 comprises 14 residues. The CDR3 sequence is CASSQDPTNSPLHF. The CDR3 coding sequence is TGCGCCAGCAGCCAAGATCCGACAAATTCACCCCTCCACTTT.

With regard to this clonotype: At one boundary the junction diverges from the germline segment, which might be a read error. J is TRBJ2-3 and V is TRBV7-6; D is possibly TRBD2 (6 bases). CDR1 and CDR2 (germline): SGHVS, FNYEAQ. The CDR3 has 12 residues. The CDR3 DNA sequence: TGTGCCAGCAGCTCGGGGGTAGATGCGCAGTATTTT. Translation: CASSSGVDAQYF.

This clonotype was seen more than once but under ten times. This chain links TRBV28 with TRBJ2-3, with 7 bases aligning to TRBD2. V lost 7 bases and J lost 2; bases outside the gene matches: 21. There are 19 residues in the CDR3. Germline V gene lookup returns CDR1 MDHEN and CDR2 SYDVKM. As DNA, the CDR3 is TGTGCCAGCACTCTATTATTAGGGTCGGTCGGGACTACCACAGATACGCAGTATTTT. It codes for CASTLLLGSVGTTTDTQYF.

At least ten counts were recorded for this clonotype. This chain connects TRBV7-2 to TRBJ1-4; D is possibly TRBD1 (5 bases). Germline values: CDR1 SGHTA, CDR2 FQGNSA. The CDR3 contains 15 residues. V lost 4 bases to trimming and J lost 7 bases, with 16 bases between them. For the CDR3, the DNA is TGTGCCAGCAGCTACGACAGCTCTTCTGGTGAAAAACTGTTTTTT. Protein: CASSYDSSSGEKLFF.

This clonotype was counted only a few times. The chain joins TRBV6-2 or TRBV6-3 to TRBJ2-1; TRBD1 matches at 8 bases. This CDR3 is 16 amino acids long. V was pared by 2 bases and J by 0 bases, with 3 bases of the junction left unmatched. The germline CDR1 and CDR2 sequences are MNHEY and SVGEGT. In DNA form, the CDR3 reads TGTGCCAGCAGTTACCTCACAGGGGGCTCCTACAATGAGCAGTTCTTC. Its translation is CASSYLTGGSYNEQFF.

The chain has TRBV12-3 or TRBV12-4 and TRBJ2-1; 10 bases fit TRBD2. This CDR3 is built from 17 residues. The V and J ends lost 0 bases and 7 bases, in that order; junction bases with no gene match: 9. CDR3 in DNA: TGTGCCAGCAGTTTAGCCTGGAGCGGGGGGGCTTTTAATGAGCAGTTCTTC. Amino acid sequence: CASSLAWSGGAFNEQFF.

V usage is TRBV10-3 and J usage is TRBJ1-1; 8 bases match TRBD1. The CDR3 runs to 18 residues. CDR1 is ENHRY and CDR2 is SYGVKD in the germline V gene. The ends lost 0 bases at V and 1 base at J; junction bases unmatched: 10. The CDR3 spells CAISESGPSTGGNTEAFF. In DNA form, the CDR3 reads TGTGCCATCAGTGAGTCAGGTCCCTCAACAGGGGGGAACACTGAAGCTTTCTTT.

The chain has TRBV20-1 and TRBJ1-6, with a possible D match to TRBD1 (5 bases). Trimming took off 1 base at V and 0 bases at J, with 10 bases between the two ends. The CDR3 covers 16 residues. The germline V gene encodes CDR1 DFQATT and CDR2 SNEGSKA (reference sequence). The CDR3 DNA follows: TGCAGTGCTAGAGCAAGACAGCACTCCTATAATTCACCCCTCCACTTT. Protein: CSARARQHSYNSPLHF.

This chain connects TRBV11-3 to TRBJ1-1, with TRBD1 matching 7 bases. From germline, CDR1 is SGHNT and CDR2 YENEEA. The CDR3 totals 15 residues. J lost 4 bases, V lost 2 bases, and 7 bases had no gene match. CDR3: CASSLHRGLITEAFF. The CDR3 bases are TGTGCCAGCAGCTTACACAGGGGTCTGATCACTGAAGCTTTCTTT.

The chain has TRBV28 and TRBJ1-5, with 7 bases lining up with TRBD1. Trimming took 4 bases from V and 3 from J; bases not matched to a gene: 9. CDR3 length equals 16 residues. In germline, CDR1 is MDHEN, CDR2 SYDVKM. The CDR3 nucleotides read TGTGCCAGCAGTTCCGAACAGGGGCGGGTCAATCAGCCCCAGCATTTT. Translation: CASSSEQGRVNQPQHF.

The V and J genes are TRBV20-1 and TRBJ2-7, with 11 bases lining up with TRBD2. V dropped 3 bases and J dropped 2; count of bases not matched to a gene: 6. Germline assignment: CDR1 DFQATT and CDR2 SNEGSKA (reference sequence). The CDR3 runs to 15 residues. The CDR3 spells CSASKLAGDPYEQYF. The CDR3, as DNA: TGCAGTGCTAGTAAACTAGCGGGGGACCCCTACGAGCAGTACTTC.

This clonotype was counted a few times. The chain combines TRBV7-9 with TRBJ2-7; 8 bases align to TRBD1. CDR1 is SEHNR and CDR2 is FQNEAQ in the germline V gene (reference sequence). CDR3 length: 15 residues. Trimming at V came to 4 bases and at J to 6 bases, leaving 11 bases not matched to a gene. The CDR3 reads CASSSRDRRELEQYF. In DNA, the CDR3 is TGTGCCAGCAGCTCCCGGGACAGGAGGGAGCTCGAGCAGTACTTC. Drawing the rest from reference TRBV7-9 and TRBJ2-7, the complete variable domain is DTGVSQNPRHKITKRGQNVTFRCDPISEHNRLYWYRQTLGQGPEFLTYFQNEAQLEKSRLLSDRFSAERPKGSFSTLEIQRTEQGDSAMYLCASSSRDRRELEQYFGPGTRLTVT.

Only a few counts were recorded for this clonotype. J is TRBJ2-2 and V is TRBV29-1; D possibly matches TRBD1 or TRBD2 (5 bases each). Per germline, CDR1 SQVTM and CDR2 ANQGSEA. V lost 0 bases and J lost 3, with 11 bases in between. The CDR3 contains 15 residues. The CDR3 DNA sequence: TGCAGCGTTGAAGAATTGGGACGGGACACCGGGGAGCTGTTTTTT. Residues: CSVEELGRDTGELFF.

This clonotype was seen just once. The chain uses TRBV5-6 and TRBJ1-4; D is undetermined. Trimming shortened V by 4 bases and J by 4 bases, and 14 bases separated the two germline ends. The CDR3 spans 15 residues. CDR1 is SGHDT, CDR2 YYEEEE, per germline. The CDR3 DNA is TGTGCCAGCAGCGCCGAGGGCGGTGATAATGAAAAACTGTTTTTT. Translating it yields CASSAEGGDNEKLFF. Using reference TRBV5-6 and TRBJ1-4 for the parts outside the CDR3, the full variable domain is DAGVTQSPTHLIKTRGQQVTLRCSPKSGHDTVSWYQQALGQGPQFIFQYYEEEERQRGNFPDRFSGHQFPNYSSELNVNALLLGDSALYLCASSAEGGDNEKLFFGSGTQLSVL.

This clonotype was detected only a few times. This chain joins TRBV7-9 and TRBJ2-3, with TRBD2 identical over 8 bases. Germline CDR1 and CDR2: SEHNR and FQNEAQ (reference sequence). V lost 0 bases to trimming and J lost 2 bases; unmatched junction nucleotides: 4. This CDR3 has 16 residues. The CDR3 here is CASSLARGGNTDTQYF. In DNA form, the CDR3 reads TGTGCCAGCAGCTTAGCGCGCGGGGGGAACACAGATACGCAGTATTTT.